This T cell receptor (beta chain) is drawn from a study of response to subunit inactivated influenza vaccine. TCRdb passed the RT-PCR reads through MiXCR, listing each CDR3 protein once. Of hundreds of thousands of distinct CDR3 sequences listed, about 15% are singletons. In this sample, this clonotype turned up once. The sequenced sample was PBMCs from blood, obtained less than 15 days before vaccination. This sequence was found in a man in his forties or fifties who received an inactivated influenza vaccine.

The CDR3 protein is CASNDRARPLAGGGETQYF. The CDR3 nucleotides read TGTGCCAGCAACGACAGAGCAAGACCACTAGCGGGAGGGGGCGAGACCCAGTACTTC. This chain links TRBV6-1 with TRBJ2-5; 13 bases are shared with TRBD2. The length of the CDR3 is 19 residues. Germline CDR1 reads MNHNS; CDR2 reads SASEGT. The J segment lost 5 bases and the V segment lost 7 bases, leaving 19 bases of the junction unmatched.